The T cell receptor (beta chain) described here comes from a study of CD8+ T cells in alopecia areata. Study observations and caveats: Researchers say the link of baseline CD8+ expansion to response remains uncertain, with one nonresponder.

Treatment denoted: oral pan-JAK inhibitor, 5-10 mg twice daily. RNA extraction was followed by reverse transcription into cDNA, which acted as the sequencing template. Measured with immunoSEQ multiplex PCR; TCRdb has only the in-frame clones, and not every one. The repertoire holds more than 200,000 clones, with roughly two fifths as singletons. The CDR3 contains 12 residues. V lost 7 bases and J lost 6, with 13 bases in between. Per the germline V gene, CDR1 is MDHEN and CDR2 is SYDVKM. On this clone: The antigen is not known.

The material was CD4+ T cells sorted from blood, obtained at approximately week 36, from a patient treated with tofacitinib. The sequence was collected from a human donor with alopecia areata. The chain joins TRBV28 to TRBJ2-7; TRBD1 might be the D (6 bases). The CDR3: CASKGQGREQYF. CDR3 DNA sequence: TGTGCCAGCAAGGGGCAGGGGCGCGAGCAGTACTTC.